This T cell receptor beta chain derives from a study of blood T cell repertoires in COVID-19. In this sample, this clone turned up a few times. Study processing details: Scientists estimated how many nucleated cells there were by amplifying reference gene primers. Profiled with immunoSEQ multiplex PCR; TCRdb holds only in-frame clones, not every one. V, J and clone size reflect that table, while D and trimming were determined from the DNA. The sample includes approximately 120,000 clones, around 85% of them seen just once. Patients from Seattle were sampled longitudinally, starting during active infection. Source material: peripheral blood. The receptor was isolated from a woman older than 75 with COVID-19, enrolled during active disease.

CDR3 loop: CASSPQEETQYF. Here the CDR3 DNA reads TGTGCCAGCTCACCCCAGGAAGAGACCCAGTACTTC. The chain combines TRBV18 with TRBJ2-5; D gene ambiguous. There are 12 residues in the CDR3. Per the germline V gene, CDR1 is KGHSH and CDR2 is LQKENI. Trimming pared 3 bases from V and 3 bases from J, leaving 5 bases between.